The clone carrying this T cell receptor beta chain was counted between two and nine times. The antigen remains undetermined. This specimen comes from a study of T cells in Graves' hyperthyroidism and ophthalmopathy. There are 12 residues in the CDR3. Between the trimmed V and J ends, which lost 10 bases and 2 bases, there was a span of 11 bases. CDR1 and CDR2 (germline): MNHNS, SASEGT. General study points: Within blood appeared most thyroid clonotypes that had expanded above 0.001. Separation of ophthalmopathy from stable hyperthyroidism was achieved by a 13 V-J model.

In making diagnoses, clinical symptoms, serum thyroxine and TRAb, thyroid ultrasound and orbital computed tomography were all used. RNA transcripts were the template for amplifying TCR beta CDR3 regions. RT-PCR in the first round (using the HTBI primer set) targeted the TCR CDR3. TCRdb passed the multiplex PCR reads through MiXCR, listing each CDR3 protein once. The table records about 400,000 distinct CDR3 sequences, around 14% of them present only once. The sample consisted of blood. The TCR was taken from a woman between 18 and 29 years old with Graves' hyperthyroidism. The V gene is TRBV6-1, the J gene TRBJ1-1, with D perhaps matching TRBD1 (5 bases). The CDR3 region has the DNA TGTGCCACAGGGCACACTAACACTGAAGCTTTCTTT. Protein: CATGHTNTEAFF.